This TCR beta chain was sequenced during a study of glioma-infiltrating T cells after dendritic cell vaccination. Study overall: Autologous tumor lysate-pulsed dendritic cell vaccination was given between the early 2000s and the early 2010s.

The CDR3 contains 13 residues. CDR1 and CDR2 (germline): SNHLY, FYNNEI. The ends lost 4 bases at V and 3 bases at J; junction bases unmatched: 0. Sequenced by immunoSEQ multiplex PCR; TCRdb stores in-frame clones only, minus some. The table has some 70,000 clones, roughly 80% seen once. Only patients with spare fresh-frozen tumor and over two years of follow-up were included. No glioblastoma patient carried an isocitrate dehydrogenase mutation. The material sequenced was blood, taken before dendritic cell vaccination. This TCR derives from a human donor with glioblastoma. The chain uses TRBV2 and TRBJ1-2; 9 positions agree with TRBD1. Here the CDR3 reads CASSGDRDYGYTF. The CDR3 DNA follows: TGTGCCAGCAGTGGGGACAGGGACTATGGCTACACCTTC.